The 30 T cell receptor beta chains reported below all come from one sample, sequenced in a study of blood T cell repertoires in COVID-19. Sequencing was performed with immunoSEQ multiplex PCR; in TCRdb, only in-frame clones are kept and a portion is missing. The sample holds about 220,000 clones; 82% are singletons and the top ten take about 3.7%. Sequencing input: PBMCs or T cells enriched from blood (not recorded which). The receptors derive from a woman between 55 and 75 years old who had recovered from COVID-19.

The V and J genes are TRBV6-2 or TRBV6-3 and TRBJ1-6; D might be TRBD1 (5 bases). The CDR3 sequence is 14 residues long. The V end lost 5 bases, the J end lost 7 bases, and 12 bases lay between the germline ends. Germline CDR1 and CDR2: MNHEY and SVGEGT. CDR3 bases: TGTGCCAGCAGTCTTAGGACACAGAATTCACCCCTCCACTTT. Protein sequence: CASSLRTQNSPLHF.

The chain's CDR3 is CASSLALITGKPNTGELFF. In DNA form, the CDR3 reads TGTGCCAGCAGCTTAGCCCTTATAACAGGGAAGCCAAACACCGGGGAGCTGTTTTTT. V is TRBV7-8 and J is TRBJ2-2; D possibly corresponds to TRBD1 (6 bases). V dropped 0 bases and J dropped 2 bases, with 19 bases sitting between them. The CDR3 runs to 19 residues. CDR1 is SGHVS, CDR2 FQNEAQ, per germline.

The chain uses TRBV5-5 and TRBJ2-5; 8 positions agree with TRBD1. Trimming removed 4 bases from V and 5 bases from J; junction bases left unmatched: 10. Per germline, CDR1 SGHKS and CDR2 YYEKEE (reference sequence). The CDR3 consists of 15 residues. CDR3 amino acids: CASSGRTGSTETQYF. In DNA, the CDR3 is TGTGCCAGCAGCGGGAGGACAGGGAGTACGGAGACCCAGTACTTC.

The chain is built from TRBV7-2 and TRBJ2-3; D gene unclear. Trimming stripped 2 bases from V and 3 bases from J, with 6 bases between. The CDR3 spans 13 residues. CDR1 and CDR2 (germline): SGHTA, FQGNSA. The CDR3 sequence: CASSLPVTDTQYF. Here the CDR3 DNA reads TGTGCCAGCAGCTTACCGGTAACAGATACGCAGTATTTT.

The gene calls are TRBV6-6 and TRBJ1-3; D not resolved. Germline CDR1 and CDR2: MNHNY and SVGAGI (reference sequence). The CDR3 consists of 14 residues. The germline V and J ends were trimmed by 0 bases and 0 bases, with 3 bases remaining between them. In nucleotides, the CDR3 is TGTGCCAGCAGTTACTCCAACTCTGGAAACACCATATATTTT. Amino acid sequence: CASSYSNSGNTIYF.

This chain links TRBV9 with TRBJ1-6; D unclear. The germline gives CDR1 SGDLS, CDR2 YYNGEE. CDR3 size: 16 residues. Trimming pared 0 bases from V and 0 bases from J, leaving 7 bases between. The CDR3 here is CASSVGESSYNSPLHF. For the CDR3, the DNA is TGTGCCAGCAGCGTAGGGGAGAGCTCCTATAATTCACCCCTCCACTTT. The full variable domain, completed using reference TRBV9 and TRBJ1-6, is DSGVTQTPKHLITATGQRVTLRCSPRSGDLSVYWYQQSLDQGLQFLIQYYNGEERAKGNILERFSAQQFPDLHSELNLSSLELGDSALYFCASSVGESSYNSPLHFGNGTRLTVT.

CDR3 sequence (DNA): TGTGCCAGCAGTTTTAGGGGGATTTATGGCTACACCTTC. It is translated as CASSFRGIYGYTF. The V gene is TRBV28, the J gene TRBJ1-2; tentative D call: TRBD1 (6 bases). The germline CDR1 and CDR2 sequences are MDHEN and SYDVKM. The CDR3 is 13 amino acids. The V and J ends lost 3 bases and 5 bases respectively, with 10 bases between them.

The chain employs TRBV18 and TRBJ2-6; tentatively, D is TRBD2 (6 bases). With 4 bases removed from V and 4 bases from J, the gap between germline ends came to 11 bases. This CDR3 spans 15 amino acids. Germline CDR1 reads KGHSH; CDR2 reads LQKENI. The CDR3 DNA reads TGTGCCAGCTCACAGGGCGGGGACGGGGCCAACGTCCTGACTTTC. Amino acids: CASSQGGDGANVLTF.

The V and J genes are TRBV24-1 and TRBJ1-3, with 11 nucleotides matching TRBD1. The germline V gene has CDR1 KGHDR and CDR2 SFDVKD. V was pared by 9 bases and J by 7 bases, with 7 bases of the junction left unmatched. There are 14 residues in the CDR3. CDR3 residues: CATSTDRGPNTIYF. The CDR3 nucleotides read TGTGCCACCTCTACGGACAGGGGGCCGAACACCATATATTTT.

The chain couples TRBV3-1 (or the pseudogene TRBV3-2) to TRBJ1-2; 7 nucleotides align to TRBD1. CDR3 size: 14 residues. Trimming at V came to 6 bases and at J to 3 bases, leaving 7 bases not matched to a gene. Germline CDR1 is LGHDT and CDR2 is YNNKEL (reference sequence). This chain's CDR3 is CASRLTGTYYGYTF. CDR3 sequence (DNA): TGTGCCAGCAGACTGACAGGGACCTACTATGGCTACACCTTC.

This chain connects TRBV2 to TRBJ1-3; the match to TRBD1 covers 10 bases. This CDR3 spans 15 amino acids. J was trimmed by 7 bases and V by 8 bases; bases with no gene match: 11. Germline-derived CDR1 and CDR2 are SNHLY and FYNNEI. The CDR3 sequence: CASSRGRQGANTIYF. The CDR3 DNA sequence: TGTGCCAGCTCCCGGGGCCGACAGGGGGCCAACACCATATATTTT.

V is TRBV29-1 and J is TRBJ1-1; D is ambiguous. This CDR3 spans 13 amino acids. From germline, CDR1 is SQVTM and CDR2 ANQGSEA. Trimming stripped 1 base from V and 4 bases from J, with 10 bases between. The DNA of the CDR3 is TGCAGCGTTGAAGGGGCCCGGGGCACTGAAGCTTTCTTT. Translation gives CSVEGARGTEAFF.

This rearrangement joins TRBV6-5 to TRBJ2-7; 10 bases are a match to TRBD1. This CDR3 comprises 14 residues. Unmatched junction bases numbered 8, after V lost 7 bases and J lost 5 bases. Germline values: CDR1 MNHEY, CDR2 SVGAGI. The CDR3 sequence is CASNRGQGNDEQYF. The CDR3 DNA reads TGTGCCAGCAACAGGGGACAGGGGAACGACGAGCAGTACTTC.

The chain uses TRBV6-1 and TRBJ1-5; 9 bases are a match to TRBD1. V shed 4 bases and J 0 bases; nucleotides not matched to a gene: 4. Looked up from germline, CDR1 is MNHNS and CDR2 is SASEGT. The CDR3 has 16 residues. CDR3 nucleotide sequence: TGTGCCAGCAGTGTTGACAGGGGGTATAGCAATCAGCCCCAGCATTTT. Its protein is CASSVDRGYSNQPQHF.

The chain is built from TRBV11-2 and TRBJ1-6; the D gene is possibly TRBD1 (5 bases). With 2 bases removed from V and 8 bases from J, the gap between germline ends came to 13 bases. This CDR3 has 15 amino acids. The V gene's germline CDR1 is SGHAT and CDR2 FQNNGV. The CDR3 sequence: CASSLWGRVDSPLHF. The CDR3 region has the DNA TGTGCCAGCAGCTTATGGGGCAGGGTGGATTCACCCCTCCACTTT.

This clone was counted a single time. The chain has TRBV29-1 and TRBJ2-1; D gene uncertain. Germline V gene data show CDR1 as SQVTM and CDR2 as ANQGSEA. This CDR3 has 13 residues. Trimming shortened V by 7 bases and J by 0 bases, and 10 bases separated the two germline ends. The DNA for the CDR3 is TGCAGCGGAAGTGGTAGCTCCTACAATGAGCAGTTCTTC. Translation gives CSGSGSSYNEQFF.

This clone was observed a few times. This chain connects TRBV5-1 to TRBJ2-3; D possibly corresponds to TRBD1 (5 bases). V gave up 0 bases and J gave up 2 bases, with 10 bases separating them. Germline CDR1 reads SGHRS; CDR2 reads YFSETQ. The CDR3 runs 15 residues. DNA of the CDR3: TGCGCCAGCAGCTTGGATGGGGCCCCCACAGATACGCAGTATTTT. Residues: CASSLDGAPTDTQYF.

The J gene is TRBJ2-1, the V gene TRBV7-2; tentatively, D is TRBD1 (6 bases). V was pared by 4 bases and J by 7 bases, with 14 bases between. CDR3 length: 14 amino acids. CDR1 is SGHTA, CDR2 FQGNSA, per germline. CDR3 loop: CASSSQGKMNEQFF. Written as DNA, the CDR3 is TGTGCCAGCAGCTCGCAGGGGAAAATGAATGAGCAGTTCTTC.

This clone has only one observation. The rearrangement links TRBV4-1 to TRBJ2-4; D is possibly TRBD2 (6 bases). CDR3 length equals 13 residues. Germline CDR1 reads MGHRA; CDR2 reads YSYEKL. V lost 3 bases and J 8 bases, leaving 11 bases between the germline ends. CDR3 amino acids: CASSQEGVDIQYF. The CDR3 DNA sequence: TGCGCCAGCAGCCAGGAGGGTGTAGACATTCAGTACTTC.

This clone was observed many times. The rearrangement uses TRBV6-5 and TRBJ2-5, with TRBD1 matching over 9 bases. Germline V CDR1 and CDR2: MNHEY, SVGAGI. This CDR3 is built from 13 residues. The V gene end was trimmed by 6 bases and the J gene end by 5 bases; junction bases not matched to a gene: 4. In DNA form, the CDR3 reads TGTGCCAGCAGGGACAGGGGAGGGGAGACCCAGTACTTC. Protein product: CASRDRGGETQYF.

The rearrangement uses TRBV7-8 and TRBJ1-5; tentative D call: TRBD1 (6 bases). The CDR3 spans 14 residues. The germline V and J ends were trimmed by 2 bases and 6 bases, with 11 bases remaining between them. Germline CDR1 is SGHVS and CDR2 is FQNEAQ. This chain's CDR3 is CASSLSGESQPQHF. The CDR3 DNA is TGTGCCAGCAGCTTATCAGGGGAGAGTCAGCCCCAGCATTTT.

The chain links TRBV7-9 to TRBJ2-3, with a weak D call TRBD2 (6 bases). V was cut by 1 base and J by 4 bases, with 12 bases left in between. This CDR3 contains 15 residues. Germline loops: CDR1 SEHNR, CDR2 FQNEAQ (reference sequence). In DNA, the CDR3 is TGTGCCAGCAGCTTAGGGGTTGGAGGGGCAGATACGCAGTATTTT. Translation gives CASSLGVGGADTQYF.

V and J are TRBV6-5 and TRBJ1-5, with 7 bases matching TRBD1. Trimming took 7 bases from V and 0 from J; bases not matched to a gene: 6. Per the germline V gene, CDR1 is MNHEY and CDR2 is SVGAGI. The CDR3 runs to 15 residues. CDR3 nucleotide sequence: TGTGCCAGCAATCAGGGGGGATATAGCAATCAGCCCCAGCATTTT. Its translation: CASNQGGYSNQPQHF.

V is TRBV18 and J is TRBJ1-1, with D tentatively TRBD1 (5 bases). CDR1 is KGHSH and CDR2 is LQKENI in the germline V gene. Trimming shortened V by 2 bases and J by 0 bases, and 16 bases separated the two germline ends. This CDR3 comprises 17 residues. CDR3 sequence: CASSPDSQGIMNTEAFF. In DNA form, the CDR3 reads TGTGCCAGCTCACCAGATAGTCAGGGTATAATGAACACTGAAGCTTTCTTT. Looking up the rest from reference TRBV18 and TRBJ1-1 gives the full variable domain: NAGVMQNPRHLVRRRGQEARLRCSPMKGHSHVYWYRQLPEEGLKFMVYLQKENIIDESGMPKERFSAEFPKEGPSILRIQQVVRGDSAAYFCASSPDSQGIMNTEAFFGQGTRLTVV.

Only one count was recorded for this clone. This chain joins TRBV28 and TRBJ2-7, with unresolved D. The CDR3 is made up of 15 amino acids. In germline, CDR1 is MDHEN, CDR2 SYDVKM. V lost 5 bases and J 4 bases, leaving 18 bases between the germline ends. The CDR3 protein is CASSPRVGRRYEQYF. The CDR3 coding sequence is TGTGCCAGCAGTCCCCGGGTGGGTAGAAGGTACGAGCAGTACTTC. The whole variable domain, remainder taken from reference TRBV28 and TRBJ2-7, is DVKVTQSSRYLVKRTGEKVFLECVQDMDHENMFWYRQDPGLGLRLIYFSYDVKMKEKGDIPEGYSVSREKKERFSLILESASTNQTSMYLCASSPRVGRRYEQYFGPGTRLTVT.

The chain uses TRBV7-2 and TRBJ1-4, with a possible D match to TRBD1 (5 bases). CDR3 length equals 13 residues. Per germline, CDR1 SGHTA and CDR2 FQGNSA. The germline V and J ends were trimmed by 6 bases and 2 bases, with 7 bases remaining between them. CDR3 sequence (DNA): TGTGCCAGCAGGGGGGGGACTAATGAAAAACTGTTTTTT. Its protein product is CASRGGTNEKLFF.

As for this clone: An end of the junction does not agree with germline; a read error may underlie this. The gene calls are TRBV7-2 and TRBJ2-1; 10 bases align to TRBD2. Germline CDR1 reads SGHTA; CDR2 reads FQGNSA. The CDR3 contains 16 residues. The CDR3 DNA is TGTGCCAGCAGCTCACGAGCGGGGGGGTCCTCCAATGAGCAGTTCTTC. Its protein is CASSSRAGGSSNEQFF. The entire variable domain, with the rest obtained from reference TRBV7-2 and TRBJ2-1, is as follows: GAGVSQSPSNKVTEKGKDVELRCDPISGHTALYWYRQSLGQGLEFLIYFQGNSAPDKSGLPSDRFSAERTGGSVSTLTIQRTQQEDSAVYLCASSSRAGGSSNEQFFGPGTRLTVL.

The V and J genes are TRBV7-2 and TRBJ2-3; 7 nucleotides line up with TRBD2. This CDR3 contains 14 residues. Trimming took 4 bases from V and 4 from J; bases not matched to a gene: 5. Germline CDR1 is SGHTA and CDR2 is FQGNSA. The CDR3 bases are TGTGCCAGCAGCTCCTGGACTAGTTCAGATACGCAGTATTTT. This encodes CASSSWTSSDTQYF. The variable domain in full, completed from reference TRBV7-2 and TRBJ2-3, reads GAGVSQSPSNKVTEKGKDVELRCDPISGHTALYWYRQSLGQGLEFLIYFQGNSAPDKSGLPSDRFSAERTGGSVSTLTIQRTQQEDSAVYLCASSSWTSSDTQYFGPGTRLTVL.

This clone is a singleton in its sample. The chain combines TRBV12-3 or TRBV12-4 with TRBJ1-2; 8 bases fit TRBD1. CDR3 length: 13 residues. With 6 bases clipped from V and 4 bases from J, the junction kept 4 bases outside the gene matches. CDR3 protein: CASSQGARYGYTF. As DNA, the CDR3 is TGTGCCAGCAGCCAGGGGGCCCGCTATGGCTACACCTTC.

Only a few counts were recorded for this clone. The genes are TRBV19 and TRBJ1-2; no clear D gene. The CDR3 is 17 residues long. The germline V gene has CDR1 LNHDA and CDR2 SQIVND (reference sequence). Between the trimmed V and J ends, which lost 7 bases and 3 bases, there was a span of 24 bases. The CDR3 region has the DNA TGTGCCAGTACGTCGTTTAAGACACTTCCGAACGACTATGGCTACACCTTC. Its protein product is CASTSFKTLPNDYGYTF.